Reported below is one TCR beta chain. What it binds is not known. This entry is derived from a study of blood T cells in healthy people across ages. Study-wide findings and caveats: Naive T cell percentage by flow cytometry tracked strongly with beta diversity.

With a J-beta primer mix and a sample-barcoded 5' primer, a second PCR ran roughly 6 to 12 cycles. Each cDNA molecule received a tag from a template-switch adaptor that had 12 random nucleotides. TCRdb re-analysed the 5' RACE reads in MiXCR, keeping a single row per CDR3 protein. The repertoire holds about 730,000 distinct CDR3 sequences, with roughly 41% as singletons. CDR3 size: 15 residues. V lost 6 bases and J lost 0; bases outside the gene matches: 5. From germline, CDR1 is SGHVS and CDR2 FNYEAQ. The chain joins TRBV7-6 to TRBJ1-1; TRBD1 matches at 9 bases. Input material: blood. This TCR came from a woman aged 60-75 years in good health. The CDR3 bases are TGTGCCAGCAGTCGACAGGGGGATGTGAACACTGAAGCTTTCTTT. It specifies CASSRQGDVNTEAFF.